This T cell receptor (beta chain) comes out of a study of CD8+ T cells in alopecia areata. Comment on this clone: The antigen remains unidentified.

Study-level points and caveats: Persistence of many expanded lesional clones was seen in scalp and blood during tofacitinib.

The treatment denotes: oral pan-JAK inhibitor, 5-10 mg twice daily. Individuals with alopecia areata gave both lesional scalp punch biopsies and peripheral blood for collection. V lost 4 bases, J lost 1 base, and 20 bases lay in between. This CDR3 has 18 amino acids. Germline V gene lookup returns CDR1 SGHNT and CDR2 YYREEE (reference sequence). Extracted from the samples, RNA was reverse transcribed into cDNA to serve as the sequencing template. TCRdb's table, derived via immunoSEQ multiplex PCR, lists solely in-frame clones and lacks some. Of approximately 300,000 clones listed, 58% are singletons. This sample comprised CD4+ T cells sorted from blood, obtained at week 24, from a patient treated with tofacitinib. The rearrangement uses TRBV5-4 and TRBJ2-2; TRBD1 might be the D (5 bases). The TCR sequence derives from a human donor with alopecia areata. The CDR3 loop reads CASSQMLDSRRNTGELFF. CDR3 DNA: TGTGCCAGCAGCCAGATGCTAGACAGTCGGCGGAACACCGGGGAGCTGTTTTTT.